This T cell receptor beta chain stems from a study of beta chain features in type 1 diabetes (dated by TCRdb to the late 2010s). Background on the whole study: Mean age, gender distribution, total cell number and subset yield were not different between patients and healthy donors. Across all samples, 90 million to 130 million sorted cells were examined, and cell number per subset correlated strongly with RNA yield. The study compared the TCRB repertoires of sorted circulating CD4+ T cell subsets in recently diagnosed type 1 diabetes patients with those in matched healthy donors. Naive and central memory subsets were obtained from all 30 or so donors, but regulatory and stem cell-like memory subsets were isolated from only 8 patients and about 8 healthy donors.

A single peripheral blood draw of about 116 mL on average was collected from each donor into heparinised tubes. A BD FACSAria II and a panel including CD45RO, CCR7, CD25, CD127, CD95 and CD27 were used to sort naive, central memory, regulatory and stem cell-like memory CD4+ T cells. All sorted populations exceeded 95% purity. PBMCs were separated immediately by Lymphoprep density gradient centrifugation and were stained directly, without being cultured. So that batch effects would be minimized, each experiment stained and sorted samples in pairs, pairing one healthy donor with one patient. Study-wide conclusions, independent of this receptor: Fewer insertions and more nucleotide deletions at VDJ recombination sites were observed in patients with type 1 diabetes, implying thymic rearrangement abnormalities. HLA sub-analyses involved small numbers of individuals, so any influence of HLA type on TCRB rearrangement remained unresolved. Because cDNA was sequenced instead of genomic DNA, activated cells with high expression could be over-represented, although the groups did not differ in activation or CD3 levels. Naive, central memory and regulatory TCRB repertoires appeared more similar among patients than among healthy donors. Shorter templates might be favored by PCR, yet because patient and control samples were amplified and corrected together, any such skew would affect both groups equally. In all four CD4+ subsets, TCRB CDR3 length was moderately but significantly shorter in type 1 diabetes patients.

CDR1 and CDR2 are read off the germline V gene as SQVTM and ANQGSEA. Relative to germline, V is 6 bases shorter and J is 0 bases shorter, with 18 bases between their ends. Measured from the cysteine to the phenylalanine, the CDR3 is 17 residues long. Kept here is only the CDR3 DNA, which spans 51 bases and is read in frame from base 1. The entire amount of isolated RNA was reverse transcribed using the High Capacity cDNA Reverse Transcription Kit, so the sequenced TCRB transcripts were expressed ones. Deep immunoSEQ sequencing was performed on naive, central memory and regulatory T cell samples, with an average of roughly 3.5 million total reads per sample. After sorted cells were lysed in RLT buffer, RNA was extracted with DNase-treated RNeasy Micro or Mini kits, with the choice depending on cell number. Each cell subset was processed separately to prevent cross-contamination, with patient and healthy donor samples processed together. The immunoSEQ multiplex PCR was used to amplify TCRB sequences from cDNA, yielding 87-bp fragments that span the CDR3 region. Amplicons were sequenced on the Illumina HiSeq platform. Turning to the authors' computational methods: Synthetic template baselines were used to correct PCR bias computationally, reads within Hamming distance 2 were collapsed together, and singletons that could not be merged were discarded. Reads were aligned against IMGT to assign V, D and J genes, CDR3 length and insertions or deletions at six rearrangement sites. Within each subset, clonotype counts were normalized to sorted cell number, and only after that were true diversity and Gini coefficients computed with the tcR R package. The overlap coefficient, calculated on TCRB nucleotide sequences, was used to quantify repertoire sharing. As a proxy for the pre-selection repertoire, out-of-frame TCRB sequences from naive cells were analyzed. TCRdb re-hosts the immuneACCESS table, in-frame sequences only. Its copies lack some clones; in the studies checked, an unresolved V gene accounts for under half of them, and the cause for the rest is not known. The DNA was the basis for D and trimming; V, J and clone size are from that table. Here the sample has 250,000 to 350,000 clones; 13% to 15% occur a single time. The ten biggest clones cover roughly 0.018% of the sample.

As for this clone: This receptor's antigen is unknown. No much larger clonotype is one base removed from it; base qualities were not supplied.

This chain is built from TRBV29-1 and TRBJ2-6; TRBD2 is a possible D gene, resting on 6 matching bases. Specimen: naive CD4+ T cells from blood. Explained via the paper, the cell subset or site label denotes: true naive CD4+ T cells. This TCR was recovered from a man between 25 and 39 years old with type 1 diabetes. The sequence in DNA is TGCAGCGTAAACGTTGGGTCGGGGGTCTCTGGGGCCAACGTCCTGACTTTC. The translation is CSVNVGSGVSGANVLTF.